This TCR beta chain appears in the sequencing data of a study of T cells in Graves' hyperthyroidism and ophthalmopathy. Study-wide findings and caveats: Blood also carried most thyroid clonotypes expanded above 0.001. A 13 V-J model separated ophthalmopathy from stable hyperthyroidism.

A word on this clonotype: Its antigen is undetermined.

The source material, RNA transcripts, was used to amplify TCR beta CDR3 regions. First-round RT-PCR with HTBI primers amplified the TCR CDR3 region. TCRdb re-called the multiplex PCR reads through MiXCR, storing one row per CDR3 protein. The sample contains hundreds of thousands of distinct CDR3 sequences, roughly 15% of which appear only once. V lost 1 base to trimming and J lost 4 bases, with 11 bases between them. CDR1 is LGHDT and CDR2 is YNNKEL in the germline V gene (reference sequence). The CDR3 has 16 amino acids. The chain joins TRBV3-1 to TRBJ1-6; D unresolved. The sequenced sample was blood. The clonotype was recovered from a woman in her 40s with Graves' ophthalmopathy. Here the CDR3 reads CASSQGPAEYNSPLHF. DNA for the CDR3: TGTGCCAGCAGCCAAGGCCCTGCTGAATATAATTCACCCCTCCACTTT.